This TCR beta chain derives from a study of control samples from healthy donors and cancer patients. This CDR3 is 17 amino acids long. Per germline, CDR1 SGDLS and CDR2 YYNGEE. Trimming removed 0 bases at V and 0 bases at J, with 14 bases between. TCRdb keeps only in-frame clones here, not all; method: immunoSEQ multiplex PCR. The table records 120,000 to 150,000 clones, 80% to 95% of them present only once. The receptor comes from a young man in good health. The gene calls are TRBV9 and TRBJ2-3; D is uncertain. The sample comprised blood. CDR3: CASSVGLLASSTDTQYF. As DNA, the CDR3 is TGTGCCAGCAGCGTAGGGCTGTTGGCTTCTAGCACAGATACGCAGTATTTT.